Below are 17 T cell receptor beta chains sequenced from a single sample in a study of blood T cell repertoires in COVID-19. TCRdb's table, derived via immunoSEQ multiplex PCR, lists solely in-frame clones and lacks some. Of approximately 190,000 clones in the sample, about four fifths were seen once. Sequencing input: peripheral blood. These receptors were collected from a man between 60 and 75 years old with acute or convalescent COVID-19.

The genes are TRBV10-2 and TRBJ1-2; 7 bases are shared with TRBD1. The CDR3 covers 14 residues. V lost 4 bases, J lost 1 base, and 3 bases stayed unmatched. Germline V lookup: CDR1 WSHSY, CDR2 SAAADI. CDR3 DNA: TGCGCCAGCAGTGCGACAGGGATTAACTATGGCTACACCTTC. It specifies CASSATGINYGYTF.

The chain links TRBV2 to TRBJ2-1; 8 bases match TRBD1. Looked up from germline, CDR1 is SNHLY and CDR2 is FYNNEI. V was pared by 4 bases and J by 7 bases, with 6 bases of the junction left unmatched. This CDR3 spans 14 amino acids. This CDR3 is CASSARQGLNEQFF. Written as DNA, the CDR3 is TGTGCCAGCAGTGCCCGACAGGGGTTGAATGAGCAGTTCTTC.

CDR3 DNA sequence: TGTGCCAGCAGCTTGGCTGGTTTGACAGTGAATGAAAAACTGTTTTTT. Protein: CASSLAGLTVNEKLFF. This chain links TRBV5-4 with TRBJ1-4; TRBD1 might be the D (5 bases). Germline V lookup: CDR1 SGHNT, CDR2 YYREEE (reference sequence). Trimming removed 0 bases at V and 5 bases at J, with 14 bases between. This CDR3 has 16 residues.

The rearrangement uses TRBV6-5 and TRBJ1-4; 10 nucleotides align to TRBD1. Unmatched junction bases numbered 6, after V lost 8 bases and J lost 3 bases. The CDR3 totals 15 residues. CDR1 and CDR2 (germline): MNHEY, SVGAGI. The CDR3 protein is CASAGQGLSNEKLFF. CDR3 DNA: TGTGCCAGCGCGGGACAGGGGTTATCTAATGAAAAACTGTTTTTT.

The sample holds a few counts of this clone. J is TRBJ1-4 and V is TRBV3-1 (or the pseudogene TRBV3-2); 9 bases align to TRBD1. The V and J ends lost 3 bases and 4 bases, in that order; junction bases with no gene match: 0. Germline CDR1 LGHDT, CDR2 YNNKEL (reference sequence). The CDR3 loop spans 14 amino acids. CDR3 in amino acids: CASSQTGGNEKLFF. CDR3 DNA sequence: TGTGCCAGCAGCCAGACAGGGGGTAATGAAAAACTGTTTTTT.

The rearrangement joins TRBV2 to TRBJ1-1, with D perhaps TRBD1 (5 bases). The germline gives CDR1 SNHLY, CDR2 FYNNEI. The V and J ends lost 1 base and 4 bases respectively, with 10 bases between them. The CDR3 is made up of 14 amino acids. CDR3 sequence reads: CASSEGQPTTEAFF. The DNA for the CDR3 is TGTGCCAGCAGTGAAGGACAGCCGACCACTGAAGCTTTCTTT.

The chain uses TRBV5-1 and TRBJ1-1, with 8 bases that match TRBD1. Trimming took 0 bases from V and 4 from J; bases not matched to a gene: 5. Germline values: CDR1 SGHRS, CDR2 YFSETQ. The CDR3 loop spans 15 amino acids. The CDR3 loop is CASSLAQGAVTEAFF. The CDR3, as DNA: TGCGCCAGCAGCTTGGCTCAGGGGGCGGTCACTGAAGCTTTCTTT.

The chain has TRBV3-1 (or the pseudogene TRBV3-2) and TRBJ1-3; D may be TRBD1 (6 bases). The germline V gene encodes CDR1 LGHDT and CDR2 YNNKEL (reference sequence). The CDR3 sequence is 14 residues long. V dropped 4 bases and J dropped 4 bases, with 11 bases sitting between them. The CDR3 sequence is CASSPTGQGNTIYF. The CDR3, as DNA: TGTGCCAGCAGCCCGACTGGACAGGGAAACACCATATATTTT.

This chain joins TRBV12-5 and TRBJ2-2; D may be TRBD1 (5 bases). V was cut by 2 bases and J by 5 bases, with 15 bases left in between. Germline V gene lookup returns CDR1 LGHNT and CDR2 FRNRAP. This CDR3 is 16 amino acids long. In nucleotides, the CDR3 is TGTGCTAGTGGTTTGCCGTCAGGGATTATGACCGGGGAGCTGTTTTTT. Amino acids: CASGLPSGIMTGELFF.

This sequence joins TRBV5-6 and TRBJ1-1; D not certain. Germline CDR1 SGHDT, CDR2 YYEEEE. The CDR3 consists of 12 residues. Trimming took 0 bases from V and 8 from J, leaving 8 bases between them. The CDR3 coding sequence is TGTGCCAGCAGCTTGGACCTAGGCGAAGCTTTCTTT. It encodes CASSLDLGEAFF.

The CDR3 here is CSARGGAAGEKLFF. CDR3 nucleotides: TGCAGCGCGAGAGGGGGGGCAGCGGGTGAAAAACTGTTTTTT. V is TRBV29-1 and J is TRBJ1-4, with a tentative D call TRBD1 (6 bases). The CDR3 length is 14 residues. The V and J ends lost 7 bases and 7 bases respectively, with 19 bases between them. Germline-derived CDR1 and CDR2 are SQVTM and ANQGSEA.

The chain employs TRBV14 and TRBJ1-2; D ambiguous. The CDR3 is 14 residues long. Looked up from germline, CDR1 is SGHDN and CDR2 is FVKESK. Trimming took 1 base from V and 3 from J, leaving 9 bases between them. CDR3 nucleotides: TGTGCCAGCAGCCAAGTCTGGGGAGACTATGGCTACACCTTC. Translation gives CASSQVWGDYGYTF.

The genes are TRBV11-2 and TRBJ1-2; D gene ambiguous. The CDR3 spans 13 residues. The germline CDR1 and CDR2 sequences are SGHAT and FQNNGV. Trimming took off 1 base at V and 7 bases at J, with 10 bases between the two ends. The CDR3: CASSLGSSSGYTF. The CDR3 region has the DNA TGTGCCAGCAGCTTAGGCAGTTCGTCTGGCTACACCTTC.

The chain couples TRBV15 to TRBJ2-3; D possibly corresponds to TRBD2 (6 bases). Trimming cost V 10 bases and J 6 bases, with 17 bases left between them. The CDR3 totals 13 residues. Germline CDR1 and CDR2: LNHNV and YYDKDF (reference sequence). CDR3 sequence reads: CASGTDLADTQYF. In nucleotides, the CDR3 is TGTGCCAGCGGGACGGATTTAGCGGATACGCAGTATTTT. The full variable domain, its missing parts supplied by reference TRBV15 and TRBJ2-3, is DAMVIQNPRYQVTQFGKPVTLSCSQTLNHNVMYWYQQKSSQAPKLLFHYYDKDFNNEADTPDNFQSRRPNTSFCFLDIRSPGLGDTAMYLCASGTDLADTQYFGPGTRLTVL.

The chain carries TRBV7-2 and TRBJ1-5, with TRBD1 matching over 10 bases. The CDR3 length is 15 residues. From germline, CDR1 is SGHTA and CDR2 FQGNSA. V was clipped by 5 bases and J by 9 bases; unmatched bases: 10. The CDR3, as DNA: TGTGCCAGCAGCCCCAGACAGGGGGCCGGGGGGCCCCAGCATTTT. Its translation: CASSPRQGAGGPQHF.

The V call is TRBV9, the J call TRBJ1-5; D remains ambiguous. Germline V gives CDR1 SGDLS, CDR2 YYNGEE. The CDR3 covers 13 residues. The V end lost 0 bases, the J end lost 4 bases, and 5 bases lay between the germline ends. This chain's CDR3 is CASSVAPNQPQHF. The CDR3 coding sequence is TGTGCCAGCAGCGTAGCCCCAAATCAGCCCCAGCATTTT.

The genes are TRBV11-2 and TRBJ1-4; D not resolved. Germline CDR1 is SGHAT and CDR2 is FQNNGV. V was shortened by 5 bases and J by 8 bases, with 12 bases between the two germline ends. The CDR3 loop spans 13 amino acids. The CDR3 here is CASSPGSREKLFF. The DNA for the CDR3 is TGTGCCAGCAGCCCCGGGTCTCGGGAAAAACTGTTTTTT.